The 25 T cell receptor beta chains given below trace back to one sample, sequenced in a study of vaccination effects on CD4 cells after COVID-19 (dated by TCRdb to between 2021 and 2023). The receptor library was made with the immunoSEQ multiplex PCR assay. TCRdb obtained this table from immuneACCESS and retained in-frame rearrangements with V and J assigned. These tables miss some clones; where compared with another copy, unresolved V genes account for less than half of the shortfall, and the remainder is unexplained. The sample yields 70,000 or so clones; approximately 80% were counted once. The top ten clones comprise roughly 1.9% of the sample. After around 10 days of culture, CD4+ T cells were isolated with the EasySep CD4+ T cell isolation kit. Antigens for these TCRs are unknown. The sequenced sample was CD4+ T cells from PBMCs cultured without peptide, obtained before COVID-19 vaccination. The receptors originated from a human donor who received a COVID-19 vaccine.

This clone was picked up one time. This sequence joins TRBV5-1 and TRBJ2-6, with D perhaps being TRBD1 or TRBD2 (5 bases each). V lost 4 bases to trimming and J lost 0 bases, with 11 bases between them. From germline, CDR1 is SGHRS and CDR2 YFSETQ. This CDR3 contains 16 residues. CDR3 residues: CASSAGTYSGANVLTF. The CDR3 nucleotides read TGCGCCAGCAGCGCCGGGACCTACTCTGGGGCCAACGTCCTGACTTTC. The whole variable domain, remainder taken from reference TRBV5-1 and TRBJ2-6, is KAGVTQTPRYLIKTRGQQVTLSCSPISGHRSVSWYQQTPGQGLQFLFEYFSETQRNKGNFPGRFSGRQFSNSRSEMNVSTLELGDSALYLCASSAGTYSGANVLTFGAGSRLTVL.

V is TRBV5-1 and J is TRBJ2-1, with D perhaps TRBD2 (5 bases). V dropped 0 bases and J dropped 8 bases, with 18 bases sitting between them. Germline lookup yields CDR1 SGHRS and CDR2 YFSETQ. The CDR3 is 16 residues long. CDR3 in amino acids: CASSLAAGIGYYEQFF. CDR3 in DNA: TGCGCCAGCAGCTTGGCTGCGGGCATAGGGTACTATGAGCAGTTCTTC.

The J gene is TRBJ2-6, the V gene TRBV6-5; D remains ambiguous. Germline V gene data show CDR1 as MNHEY and CDR2 as SVGAGI. There are 14 residues in the CDR3. Trimming stripped 2 bases from V and 0 bases from J, with 2 bases between. The CDR3 coding sequence is TGTGCCAGCAGTTACGACTCTGGGGCCAACGTCCTGACTTTC. It codes for CASSYDSGANVLTF.

In this sample, this clone turned up once. The J gene is TRBJ1-3, the V gene TRBV5-1; the D is unclear. Looked up from germline, CDR1 is SGHRS and CDR2 is YFSETQ. The CDR3 totals 11 residues. The V end was cut by 6 bases, the J end by 4 bases, with 5 bases between. CDR3 loop: CASKLGNTIYF. CDR3 bases: TGCGCCAGCAAGCTCGGAAACACCATATATTTT.

This rearrangement joins TRBV24-1 to TRBJ2-3; D is ambiguous. Trimming took 1 base from V and 10 from J, leaving 8 bases between them. Germline lookup yields CDR1 KGHDR and CDR2 SFDVKD. This CDR3 is built from 12 residues. This CDR3 is CATSDFPEAQYF. CDR3 coding DNA: TGTGCCACCAGTGATTTCCCTGAGGCGCAGTATTTT.

CDR3 nucleotides: TGTGCCAGTAGCAGACAGGGACGGAGAGAAAAACTGTTTTTT. Amino acid sequence: CASSRQGRREKLFF. The chain carries TRBV19 and TRBJ1-4; 7 bases map to TRBD1. The CDR3 contains 14 residues. V lost 6 bases, J lost 8 bases, and 9 bases stayed unmatched. CDR1 and CDR2 (germline): LNHDA, SQIVND (reference sequence).

The CDR3 protein is CARGEPGETQYF. The CDR3 region has the DNA TGTGCCAGGGGGGAGCCGGGTGAGACCCAGTACTTC. This sequence joins TRBV7-2 and TRBJ2-5, with D perhaps assigned TRBD1 or TRBD2 (5 bases each). The CDR3 contains 12 residues. Trimming cost V 9 bases and J 5 bases, with 13 bases left between them. Looked up from germline, CDR1 is SGHTA and CDR2 is FQGNSA.

The rearrangement joins TRBV24-1 to TRBJ2-3, with D perhaps given as TRBD1 or TRBD2 (5 bases each). Trimming took off 3 bases at V and 0 bases at J, with 21 bases between the two ends. There are 19 residues in the CDR3. CDR1 and CDR2 from the germline V gene are KGHDR and SFDVKD. CDR3 nucleotide sequence: TGTGCCACCAGTGATCTCCTTGGGGGATCCCTTAATAGCACAGATACGCAGTATTTT. It specifies CATSDLLGGSLNSTDTQYF.

This chain joins TRBV21-1 and TRBJ2-7; the table names TRBD2, a call not compared with the DNA. TRBV21-1 is designated a pseudogene. The CDR3 totals 13 residues. Here the CDR3 DNA reads TGTGCCAGCAGCAAAGCGAGGGCCTACGAGCAGTACGTC. It specifies CASSKARAYEQYV.

The chain couples TRBV30 to TRBJ1-1; D is unresolved. Germline V lookup: CDR1 GTSNPN, CDR2 SVGIG (reference sequence). Trimming took 3 bases from V and 6 from J, leaving 20 bases between them. The CDR3 is 15 residues long. In DNA form, the CDR3 reads TGTGCCTGGAGATTCTCGACGGCTAGGGAGGCTGAAGCTTTCTTT. Translation gives CAWRFSTAREAEAFF.

The CDR3 bases are TGCAGTGCTAGTAAATCGCAAGACGGGGCCCAGTACTTC. Its protein is CSASKSQDGAQYF. The rearrangement uses TRBV20-1 and TRBJ2-5; D possibly corresponds to TRBD2 (5 bases). Germline loops: CDR1 DFQATT, CDR2 SNEGSKA (reference sequence). This CDR3 has 13 amino acids. The germline V and J ends were trimmed by 3 bases and 9 bases, with 17 bases remaining between them.

The chain employs TRBV7-8 and TRBJ2-7, with 8 bases matching TRBD1. The germline V gene has CDR1 SGHVS and CDR2 FQNEAQ. The CDR3 is 15 residues long. The CDR3 sequence: CASSLVRDRSLWESV. The CDR3 coding sequence is TGTGCCAGCAGCTTGGTCCGGGACAGGTCCCTCTGGGAATCCGTC.

The chain combines TRBV24-1 with TRBJ2-3, with D possibly matching TRBD1 (6 bases). Trimming removed 7 bases from V and 2 bases from J, with 18 bases in between. The length of the CDR3 is 16 residues. Germline V gene data show CDR1 as KGHDR and CDR2 as SFDVKD. The CDR3 region has the DNA TGTGCCACCAGCTCTTACAAGACAGGACACACAGATACGCAGTATTTT. Amino acid sequence: CATSSYKTGHTDTQYF.

V gene TRBV9 combines with J gene TRBJ1-1, with D possibly matching TRBD1 (5 bases). V lost 4 bases, J lost 6 bases, and 10 bases lay in between. The germline CDR1 and CDR2 sequences are SGDLS and YYNGEE. The CDR3 runs 12 residues. Written as DNA, the CDR3 is TGTGCCAGCAGCTCGGACACCTCTGAAGCTTTCTTT. It encodes CASSSDTSEAFF.

Written as DNA, the CDR3 is TGTGCCAGCAAGAGAGACGGTACAACTAATGAAAAACTGTTTTTT. Protein: CASKRDGTTNEKLFF. The chain employs TRBV6-6 and TRBJ1-4; the D is unclear. The germline V and J ends were trimmed by 7 bases and 0 bases, with 12 bases remaining between them. Germline V gives CDR1 MNHNY, CDR2 SVGAGI (reference sequence). This CDR3 is built from 15 residues.

This clone came up a few times. CDR3 coding DNA: TGTGCCAGCAGTTTGAATAGGGGGGAGACCCAGTACTTC. Protein: CASSLNRGETQYF. This chain uses TRBV12-3 or TRBV12-4 with TRBJ2-5; D is perhaps TRBD1 (6 bases). V was pared by 3 bases and J by 5 bases, with 10 bases between. This CDR3 spans 13 amino acids.

This clone has more than one count but fewer than ten. V gene TRBV5-8 combines with J gene TRBJ2-7, with a tentative D call TRBD1 (5 bases). The CDR3 length is 15 residues. Germline values: CDR1 SGHTS, CDR2 YDEGEE. V was shortened by 4 bases and J by 1 base, with 15 bases between the two germline ends. The CDR3: CASSPWGRQSYEQYV. The CDR3 region has the DNA TGTGCCAGCAGCCCCTGGGGCCGACAGTCCTACGAGCAGTACGTC.

The gene calls are TRBV14 and TRBJ2-5; D is undetermined. The germline CDR1 and CDR2 sequences are SGHDN and FVKESK. The CDR3 loop spans 15 amino acids. The germline V and J ends were trimmed by 3 bases and 4 bases, with 15 bases remaining between them. The CDR3 DNA is TGTGCCAGCAGCCAGGTGCACACCAGAGGAGAGACCCAGTACTTC. It codes for CASSQVHTRGETQYF.

The CDR3 DNA reads TGCGCCAGCAGCTTGGCGGCAGGGGCCACCGGGGAGCTGTTTTTT. This codes for CASSLAAGATGELFF. The chain links TRBV5-1 to TRBJ2-2; a weak D match, TRBD1 (6 bases). Germline V gene lookup returns CDR1 SGHRS and CDR2 YFSETQ. V gave up 0 bases and J gave up 4 bases, with 10 bases separating them. CDR3 length: 15 amino acids.

V is TRBV30 and J is TRBJ2-1; 8 bases match TRBD2. The CDR3 runs to 14 residues. V shed 5 bases, J shed 0 bases, and the junction held 3 bases outside the gene matches. CDR1 is GTSNPN, CDR2 SVGIG, per germline (reference sequence). The CDR3 loop reads CAWDAGGSYNEQFF. CDR3 DNA: TGTGCCTGGGACGCGGGGGGCTCCTACAATGAGCAGTTCTTC.

The V and J genes are TRBV3-1 (or the pseudogene TRBV3-2) and TRBJ2-3; 12 nucleotides line up with TRBD2. The V gene end was trimmed by 2 bases and the J gene end by 5 bases; junction bases not matched to a gene: 11. Per the germline V gene, CDR1 is LGHDT and CDR2 is YNNKEL (reference sequence). The CDR3 has 18 amino acids. The CDR3 region has the DNA TGTGCCAGCAGCCAATGGGGAACGGGACTAGCGGGCCAAGATACGCAGTATTTT. Its protein is CASSQWGTGLAGQDTQYF.

The V gene is TRBV2, the J gene TRBJ2-1, with 7 bases lining up with TRBD1. The junction had 5 bases not matched to a gene; V was cut back by 3 bases and J by 15 bases. This CDR3 has 11 residues. Per the germline V gene, CDR1 is SNHLY and CDR2 is FYNNEI. The CDR3 region has the DNA TGTGCCAGCAGTGACTACAGGGGCTCGTTCTTC. Protein product: CASSDYRGSFF. Looking up the rest from reference TRBV2 and TRBJ2-1 gives the full variable domain: EPEVTQTPSHQVTQMGQEVILRCVPISNHLYFYWYRQILGQKVEFLVSFYNNEISEKSEIFDDQFSVERPDGSNFTLKIRSTKLEDSAMYFCASSDYRGSFFGPGTRLTVL.

There are a few counts of this clone. J is TRBJ2-2 and V is TRBV7-8; 7 bases align to TRBD1. The ends lost 1 base at V and 1 base at J; junction bases unmatched: 3. The germline gives CDR1 SGHVS, CDR2 FQNEAQ. The CDR3 has 16 amino acids. The CDR3 DNA is TGTGCCAGCAGCTTAGTTCGGACAGGGAACACCGGGGAGCTGTTTTTT. It is translated as CASSLVRTGNTGELFF.

The chain recombines TRBV7-2 with TRBJ2-5, with 11 bases fitting TRBD2. CDR3 length: 16 residues. Germline V gives CDR1 SGHTA, CDR2 FQGNSA. V shed 2 bases, J shed 2 bases, and the junction held 4 bases outside the gene matches. The CDR3: CASSLSLAGGQETQYF. In DNA form, the CDR3 reads TGTGCCAGCAGCTTATCTCTAGCGGGGGGACAAGAGACCCAGTACTTC.

The chain is built from TRBV30 and TRBJ1-5, with D uncertain. The CDR3 loop spans 13 amino acids. Trimming removed 2 bases at V and 6 bases at J, with 11 bases between. Per germline, CDR1 GTSNPN and CDR2 SVGIG (reference sequence). The CDR3 DNA is TGTGCCTGGAGTAGCGCCCCCGCTCAGCCCCAGCATTTT. Translated: CAWSSAPAQPQHF.